This TCR beta chain was sequenced during a study of T cells after posttransplantation cyclophosphamide. Methotrexate plus calcineurin inhibitor accompanied controls' myeloablative marrow transplants; sampling was 1 year later. The data were produced by immunoSEQ multiplex PCR, yet TCRdb's version contains in-frame clones alone and is incomplete. The sample carries some 15,000 clones, about 82% recorded once. Germline V gene sequence: CDR1 SGHTS, CDR2 YDEGEE. V was shortened by 3 bases and J by 3 bases, with 3 bases between the two germline ends. The CDR3 length is 12 residues. The sequenced sample was PBMCs, obtained just under 450 days after allogeneic stem cell transplant with calcineurin inhibitor and methotrexate. The rearrangement links TRBV5-8 to TRBJ2-2; D is uncertain. This receptor was taken from a male patient aged 30 to 40 who received an allogeneic stem cell transplant from an unrelated donor, was CMV-positive, and had acute and chronic GVHD. A share of the T cells may be of graft donor origin. The CDR3 reads CASSSDTGELFF. DNA for the CDR3: TGTGCCAGCAGCTCGGACACCGGGGAGCTGTTTTTT.